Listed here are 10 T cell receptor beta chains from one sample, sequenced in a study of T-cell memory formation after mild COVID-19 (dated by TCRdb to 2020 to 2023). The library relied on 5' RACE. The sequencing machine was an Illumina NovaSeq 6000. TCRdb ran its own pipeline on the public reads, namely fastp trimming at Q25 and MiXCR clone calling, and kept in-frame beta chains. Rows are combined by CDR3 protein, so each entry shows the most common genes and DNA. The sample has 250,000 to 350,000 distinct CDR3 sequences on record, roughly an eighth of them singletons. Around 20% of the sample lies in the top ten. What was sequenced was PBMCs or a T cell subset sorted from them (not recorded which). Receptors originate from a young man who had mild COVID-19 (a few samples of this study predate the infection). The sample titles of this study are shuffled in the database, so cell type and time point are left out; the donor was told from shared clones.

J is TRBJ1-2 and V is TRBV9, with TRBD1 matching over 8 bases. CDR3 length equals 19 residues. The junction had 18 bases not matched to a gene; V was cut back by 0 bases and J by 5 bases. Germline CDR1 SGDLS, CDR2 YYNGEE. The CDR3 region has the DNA TGTGCCAGCAGCGTAGCCAAAGACCCCAATCGACAGGGGAGATATGGCTACACCTTC. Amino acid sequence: CASSVAKDPNRQGRYGYTF.

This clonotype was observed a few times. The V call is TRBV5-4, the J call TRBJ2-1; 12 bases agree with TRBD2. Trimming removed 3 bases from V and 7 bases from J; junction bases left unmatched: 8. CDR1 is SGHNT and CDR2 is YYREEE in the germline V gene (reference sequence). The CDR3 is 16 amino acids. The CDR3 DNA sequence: TGTGCCAGCAGCTCCCTAGCGGGGGGGCTCGGGAATGAGCAGTTCTTC. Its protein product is CASSSLAGGLGNEQFF.

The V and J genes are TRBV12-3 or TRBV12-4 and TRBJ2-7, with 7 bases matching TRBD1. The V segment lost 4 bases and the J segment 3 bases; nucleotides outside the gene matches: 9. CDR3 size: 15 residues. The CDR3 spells CASSSVQGRFYEQYF. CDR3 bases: TGTGCCAGCAGTTCGGTACAGGGGCGGTTCTACGAGCAGTACTTC.

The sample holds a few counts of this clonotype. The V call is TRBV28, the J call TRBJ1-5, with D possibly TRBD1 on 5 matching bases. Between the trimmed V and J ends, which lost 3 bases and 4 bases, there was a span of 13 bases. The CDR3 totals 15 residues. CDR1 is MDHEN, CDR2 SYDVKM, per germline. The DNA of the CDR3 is TGTGCCAGCAGTTTCCTGCAGGGCCTAAATCAGCCCCAGCATTTT. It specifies CASSFLQGLNQPQHF. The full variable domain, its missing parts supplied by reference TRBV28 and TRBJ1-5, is DVKVTQSSRYLVKRTGEKVFLECVQDMDHENMFWYRQDPGLGLRLIYFSYDVKMKEKGDIPEGYSVSREKKERFSLILESASTNQTSMYLCASSFLQGLNQPQHFGDGTRLSIL.

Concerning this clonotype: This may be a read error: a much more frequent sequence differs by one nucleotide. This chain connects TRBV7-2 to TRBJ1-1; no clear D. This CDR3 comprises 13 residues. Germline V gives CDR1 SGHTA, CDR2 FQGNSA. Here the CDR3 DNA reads TGTGCCAGCAGCTTAGCGCCGGGCCCTGAAGCTTTATTT. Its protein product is CASSLAPGPEALF.

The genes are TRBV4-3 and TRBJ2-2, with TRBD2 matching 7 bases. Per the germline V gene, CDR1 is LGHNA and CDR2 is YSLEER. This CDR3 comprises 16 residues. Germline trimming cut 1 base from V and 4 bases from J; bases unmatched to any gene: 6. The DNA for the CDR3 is TGCGCCAGCAGCCAAGTCCGGGGGGAGGGCACCGGGGAGCTGTTTTTT. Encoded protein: CASSQVRGEGTGELFF.

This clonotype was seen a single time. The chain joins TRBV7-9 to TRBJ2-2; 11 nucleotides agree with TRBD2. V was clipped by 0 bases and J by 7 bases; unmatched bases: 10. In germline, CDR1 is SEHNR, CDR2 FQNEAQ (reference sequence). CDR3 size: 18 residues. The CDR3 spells CASSLAGGTSGPNGELFF. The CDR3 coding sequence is TGTGCCAGCAGCTTAGCCGGAGGGACTAGCGGACCCAACGGGGAGCTGTTTTTT.

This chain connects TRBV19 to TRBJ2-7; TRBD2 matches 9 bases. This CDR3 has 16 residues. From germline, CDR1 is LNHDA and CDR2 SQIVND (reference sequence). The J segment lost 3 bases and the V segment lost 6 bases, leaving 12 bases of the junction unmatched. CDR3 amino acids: CASSPVASGEFYEQYF. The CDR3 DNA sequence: TGTGCCAGTAGCCCTGTCGCTAGCGGGGAGTTCTACGAGCAGTACTTC. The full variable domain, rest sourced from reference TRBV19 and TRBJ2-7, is DGGITQSPKYLFRKEGQNVTLSCEQNLNHDAMYWYRQDPGQGLRLIYYSQIVNDFQKGDIAEGYSVSREKKESFPLTVTSAQKNPTAFYLCASSPVASGEFYEQYFGPGTRLTVT.

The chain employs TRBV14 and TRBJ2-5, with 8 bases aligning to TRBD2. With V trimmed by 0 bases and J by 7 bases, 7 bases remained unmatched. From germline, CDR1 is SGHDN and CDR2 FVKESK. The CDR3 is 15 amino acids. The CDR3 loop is CASSQDGTRSGTQYF. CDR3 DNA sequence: TGTGCCAGCAGCCAAGATGGGACTAGGAGCGGGACCCAGTACTTC.

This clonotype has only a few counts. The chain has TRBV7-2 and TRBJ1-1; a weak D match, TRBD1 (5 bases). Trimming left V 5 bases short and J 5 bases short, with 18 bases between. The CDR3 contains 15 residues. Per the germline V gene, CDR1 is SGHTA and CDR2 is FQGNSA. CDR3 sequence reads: CASSQQAGRWTEAFF. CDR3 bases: TGTGCCAGCAGCCAACAGGCAGGGAGGTGGACTGAAGCTTTCTTT.